These 27 T cell receptor beta chains were all obtained from the same sample, sequenced in a study of OX40 agonist ivuxolimab in advanced cancers. The method was the immunoSEQ multiplex PCR assay. TCRdb re-hosts the immuneACCESS table, in-frame sequences only. Its copies lack some clones; in the studies checked, an unresolved V gene accounts for under half of them, and the cause for the rest is not known. Across this sample there are approximately 89,000 clones, with around 90% seen only once. Jointly, the top ten make up 0.7% to 0.9% of the sample. The sequenced sample was CD4+ or CD8+ T cells sorted from blood, obtained in a trial of the OX40 agonist ivuxolimab. Receptors originate from an adult with an advanced solid tumor such as melanoma, head and neck, liver or kidney cancer.

The J gene is TRBJ2-1, the V gene TRBV7-2; no clear D. The CDR3 totals 14 residues. CDR1 and CDR2 from the germline V gene are SGHTA and FQGNSA. The V and J ends lost 10 bases and 0 bases respectively, with 13 bases between them. CDR3 bases: TGTGCCACCAAGACTGGAAGCTCCTACAATGAGCAGTTCTTC. This sequence encodes CATKTGSSYNEQFF.

The V and J genes are TRBV30 and TRBJ1-1; D might be TRBD1 (5 bases). Per germline, CDR1 GTSNPN and CDR2 SVGIG (reference sequence). This CDR3 spans 14 amino acids. With 0 bases removed from V and 4 bases from J, the gap between germline ends came to 12 bases. In DNA form, the CDR3 reads TGTGCCTGGAGTGTGGCAGGGAAGCGCACTGAAGCTTTCTTT. This codes for CAWSVAGKRTEAFF.

The V call is TRBV25-1, the J call TRBJ2-2, with a possible D match to TRBD1 (6 bases). Germline CDR1 is MGHDK and CDR2 is SYGVNS. The CDR3 runs to 15 residues. With 8 bases removed from V and 2 bases from J, the gap between germline ends came to 15 bases. CDR3 in amino acids: CASQGLGANTGELFF. In nucleotides, the CDR3 is TGTGCCAGCCAGGGGCTGGGGGCTAACACCGGGGAGCTGTTTTTT.

The J gene is TRBJ2-5, the V gene TRBV2, with D tentatively TRBD1 or TRBD2 (5 bases each). Germline lookup yields CDR1 SNHLY and CDR2 FYNNEI. Trimming took 4 bases from V and 5 from J, leaving 14 bases between them. The CDR3 contains 14 residues. The CDR3 DNA follows: TGTGCCAGCAGTGGGGGGATCGGGCCGGAGACCCAGTACTTC. Protein product: CASSGGIGPETQYF.

The chain recombines TRBV10-2 with TRBJ2-2, with 10 nucleotides matching TRBD2. CDR1 and CDR2 from the germline V gene are WSHSY and SAAADI. This CDR3 has 15 amino acids. Unmatched junction bases numbered 4, after V lost 5 bases and J lost 4 bases. As DNA, the CDR3 is TGCGCCAGCAGTCCCATAGCGGGAGGCACCGGGGAGCTGTTTTTT. Translating gives CASSPIAGGTGELFF.

This clone has only one observation. The chain uses TRBV2 and TRBJ2-7; D is ambiguous. CDR1 SNHLY and CDR2 FYNNEI come from the germline V gene. Deletions cut 2 bases from V and 4 bases from J, with 3 bases between. This CDR3 contains 11 residues. The CDR3 is CASSEQYEQYF. In nucleotides, the CDR3 is TGTGCCAGCAGTGAACAATACGAGCAGTACTTC.

The gene calls are TRBV18 and TRBJ2-2; D is unclear. The germline V and J ends were trimmed by 5 bases and 1 base, with 8 bases remaining between them. The CDR3 runs 14 residues. In germline, CDR1 is KGHSH, CDR2 LQKENI. CDR3 protein: CASSASQNTGELFF. CDR3 DNA: TGTGCCAGCTCAGCAAGTCAGAACACCGGGGAGCTGTTTTTT.

Details on this clone: One junction end disagrees with the germline gene, perhaps due to a read error. V gene TRBV27 combines with J gene TRBJ2-7, with 11 bases lining up with TRBD2. Germline CDR1 reads MNHEY; CDR2 reads SMNVEV (reference sequence). The CDR3 runs 14 residues. The CDR3 here is CASSSLAGAGAASF. The CDR3 DNA reads as TGTGCCAGCAGTTCACTAGCGGGGGCCGGTGCGGCCTCGTTC.

The rearrangement links TRBV18 to TRBJ2-5; TRBD1 is a possible D gene (6 bases). The CDR3 runs 12 residues. V was pared by 6 bases and J by 5 bases, with 10 bases between. Germline V lookup: CDR1 KGHSH, CDR2 LQKENI. The CDR3 here is CASSPGAETQYF. The CDR3, as DNA: TGTGCCAGCTCCCCAGGGGCGGAGACCCAGTACTTC. The whole variable domain, filled in from reference TRBV18 and TRBJ2-5, reads NAGVMQNPRHLVRRRGQEARLRCSPMKGHSHVYWYRQLPEEGLKFMVYLQKENIIDESGMPKERFSAEFPKEGPSILRIQQVVRGDSAAYFCASSPGAETQYFGPGTRLLVL.

The V call is TRBV6-6, the J call TRBJ1-3; D is unclear. From germline, CDR1 is MNHNY and CDR2 SVGAGI (reference sequence). Trimming cost V 2 bases and J 0 bases, with 5 bases left between them. This CDR3 has 14 amino acids. The CDR3 sequence: CASSYRDSGNTIYF. In DNA, the CDR3 is TGTGCCAGCAGTTACCGCGACTCTGGAAACACCATATATTTT.

The chain uses TRBV2 and TRBJ1-2, with TRBD1 matching 8 bases. The trim removed 6 bases at V and 3 bases at J, leaving 3 bases unmatched. Germline V gene data show CDR1 as SNHLY and CDR2 as FYNNEI. The CDR3 loop spans 13 amino acids. The CDR3 DNA reads as TGTGCCAGCAGGCCGACAGGGGACTATGGCTACACCTTC. Encoded protein: CASRPTGDYGYTF.

The chain is built from TRBV30 and TRBJ1-3; D is unclear. Looked up from germline, CDR1 is GTSNPN and CDR2 is SVGIG (reference sequence). V was trimmed by 4 bases and J by 0 bases, leaving 4 bases between them. The CDR3 spans 12 residues. The CDR3 nucleotides are TGTGCCTGGATTCACTCTGGAAACACCATATATTTT. Amino acids: CAWIHSGNTIYF.

The chain links TRBV21-1 to TRBJ2-7; TRBD1 is the table's D call, not checked against the DNA. TRBV21-1 is listed as a pseudogene. The CDR3 is 17 amino acids. The DNA for the CDR3 is TGTGCCAGCAGCAAAGTAGGGACAGGACCTCTGGCCTACGAGCAGTACTTC. Protein sequence: CASSKVGTGPLAYEQYF.

V is TRBV5-5 and J is TRBJ1-1; D might be TRBD1 (5 bases). V was clipped by 4 bases and J by 1 base, with 17 bases between them. The CDR3 consists of 16 residues. Germline-derived CDR1 and CDR2 are SGHKS and YYEKEE (reference sequence). Written as DNA, the CDR3 is TGTGCCAGCAGCCTCTTCATCGCGGGGCGGAACACTGAAGCTTTCTTT. Amino acids: CASSLFIAGRNTEAFF. The full variable domain, completed using reference TRBV5-5 and TRBJ1-1, is DAGVTQSPTHLIKTRGQQVTLRCSPISGHKSVSWYQQVLGQGPQFIFQYYEKEERGRGNFPDRFSARQFPNYSSELNVNALLLGDSALYLCASSLFIAGRNTEAFFGQGTRLTVV.

The chain employs TRBV6-5 and TRBJ2-3; D remains unclear. The CDR3 totals 13 residues. V was pared by 4 bases and J by 4 bases, with 9 bases between. Germline V gene sequence: CDR1 MNHEY, CDR2 SVGAGI. This CDR3 is CASSSHYADTQYF. The CDR3 nucleotides read TGTGCCAGCAGTTCTCACTATGCAGATACGCAGTATTTT.

This chain joins TRBV5-1 and TRBJ2-3, with TRBD1 identical over 12 bases. Trimming cost V 3 bases and J 6 bases; bases outside gene matches: 8. The CDR3 runs 16 residues. The V gene's germline CDR1 is SGHRS and CDR2 YFSETQ. The CDR3 sequence: CASSSAGQGARDTQYF. The CDR3 coding sequence is TGCGCCAGCAGCTCAGCGGGACAGGGGGCGCGGGATACGCAGTATTTT.

A single count supports this clone. The rearrangement uses TRBV19 and TRBJ2-1; a weak D match, TRBD2 (5 bases). CDR1 and CDR2 from the germline V gene are LNHDA and SQIVND (reference sequence). The CDR3 consists of 14 residues. The V end was cut by 1 base, the J end by 9 bases, with 13 bases between. The CDR3, as DNA: TGTGCCAGTAGTATAGGGCCGGGATCGGGTGAGCAGTTCTTC. It yields the protein CASSIGPGSGEQFF.

The chain carries TRBV7-3 and TRBJ2-7; D gene uncertain. The CDR3 has 12 amino acids. V dropped 4 bases and J dropped 6 bases, with 10 bases sitting between them. Per germline, CDR1 SGHTA and CDR2 FQGTGA. The CDR3: CASSSLGGEQYF. The CDR3 nucleotides read TGTGCCAGCAGCTCCTTAGGTGGCGAGCAGTACTTC.

This clone appeared a single time. The V and J genes are TRBV11-2 and TRBJ1-1, with unresolved D. V lost 6 bases and J 1 base, leaving 12 bases between the germline ends. Germline CDR1 SGHAT, CDR2 FQNNGV. CDR3 length: 14 amino acids. The CDR3 sequence: CASSLLGGNTEAFF. CDR3 nucleotides: TGTGCCAGCAGTCTTCTGGGCGGGAACACTGAAGCTTTCTTT.

The chain joins TRBV6-1 to TRBJ2-3, with D perhaps matching TRBD2 (6 bases). Germline CDR1 and CDR2: MNHNS and SASEGT. V dropped 3 bases and J dropped 0 bases, with 10 bases sitting between them. There are 15 residues in the CDR3. In DNA, the CDR3 is TGTGCCAGCAGTGACCTAGCGCCTAGCACAGATACGCAGTATTTT. It specifies CASSDLAPSTDTQYF.

The J gene is TRBJ2-1, the V gene TRBV4-3; 13 bases are shared with TRBD2. With 2 bases clipped from V and 6 bases from J, the junction kept 7 bases outside the gene matches. This CDR3 has 17 amino acids. CDR1 and CDR2 from the germline V gene are LGHNA and YSLEER. The CDR3 coding sequence is TGCGCCAGCAGCCAAATCCACGGACTAGCGGGAGTCAATGAGCAGTTCTTC. This gives the protein CASSQIHGLAGVNEQFF.

The CDR3 reads CAISAGREETQYF. CDR3 nucleotides: TGTGCCATCAGTGCGGGCAGGGAAGAGACCCAGTACTTC. The rearrangement uses TRBV10-3 and TRBJ2-5; weak D call: TRBD1 (5 bases). Between the trimmed V and J ends, which lost 4 bases and 3 bases, there was a span of 9 bases. CDR3 length: 13 residues. From germline, CDR1 is ENHRY and CDR2 SYGVKD.

The chain links TRBV25-1 to TRBJ1-4; the match to TRBD1 covers 10 bases. CDR3 length equals 15 residues. J gave up 5 bases and V 3 bases, and 3 bases lay outside the gene matches. Germline lookup yields CDR1 MGHDK and CDR2 SYGVNS. CDR3 DNA sequence: TGTGCCAGCAGTGATGTGGGACAGGGGAATGAAAAACTGTTTTTT. As protein: CASSDVGQGNEKLFF.

The V gene is TRBV11-2, the J gene TRBJ2-7; TRBD2 might be the D (5 bases). Germline V CDR1 and CDR2: SGHAT, FQNNGV. CDR3 length: 15 residues. Trimming removed 5 bases from V and 2 bases from J, with 16 bases in between. The CDR3 sequence: CASSPALGSAYEQYF. CDR3 sequence (DNA): TGTGCCAGCAGCCCAGCCCTGGGTAGCGCCTACGAGCAGTACTTC.

This rearrangement joins TRBV10-3 to TRBJ2-7; 8 bases align to TRBD1. The junction had 16 bases not matched to a gene; V was cut back by 10 bases and J by 2 bases. Germline V gene data show CDR1 as ENHRY and CDR2 as SYGVKD. The CDR3 is made up of 16 amino acids. The DNA of the CDR3 is TGTGCCAACTCAAATTCCTCCGGGACAGGCCCCTACGAGCAGTACTTC. Its protein is CANSNSSGTGPYEQYF.

V gene TRBV19 combines with J gene TRBJ2-1; D is possibly TRBD2 (5 bases). Trimming shortened V by 6 bases and J by 1 base, and 16 bases separated the two germline ends. The CDR3 has 16 residues. From germline, CDR1 is LNHDA and CDR2 SQIVND (reference sequence). DNA of the CDR3: TGTGCCAGTAGCGGGAACGGATTGGGGTCCTACAATGAGCAGTTCTTC. Protein product: CASSGNGLGSYNEQFF.

The rearrangement uses TRBV9 and TRBJ2-1; 10 nucleotides line up with TRBD1. This CDR3 has 15 residues. With 5 bases clipped from V and 11 bases from J, the junction kept 13 bases outside the gene matches. Germline loops: CDR1 SGDLS, CDR2 YYNGEE. The CDR3: CASRQGDRGESQQFF. CDR3 DNA sequence: TGTGCCAGCAGACAAGGGGACAGGGGCGAAAGTCAGCAGTTCTTC.